The rows below give T cell receptor beta chains drawn from one sample of a study of cytomegalovirus exposure and HLA in healthy donors. The assay was immunoSEQ multiplex PCR, and TCRdb's table has in-frame clones only and misses some. Here the sample spans roughly 160,000 clones, 65% to 85% being singletons. Sequencing input: PBMCs. The receptors stem from a man aged 55 to 70 in good health and CMV-seronegative. The CDR3 runs from the conserved cysteine through the conserved F or W. The order of the fields is J gene, CDR3 length, clone size, V gene, D gene, CDR3 DNA, CDR3 protein. D genes are given only for firm matches. Not every row has a clone size; where given, it reads once, few, many or a size class.

TRBJ1-5 | 14 | NA | TRBV11-2 | NA | TGTGCCAGCAGCTTCCTCGGGTCTGGTCAGCCCCAGCATTTT | CASSFLGSGQPQHF
TRBJ2-3 | 15 | NA | TRBV11-2 | TRBD2 | TGTGCCAGCACCTTTAGCGGGAGAGGGACAGATACGCAGTATTTT | CASTFSGRGTDTQYF
TRBJ2-3 | 13 | NA | TRBV27 | TRBD2 | TGTGCCAGCAAATTCGGGGGGGCAGATACGCAGTATTTT | CASKFGGADTQYF
TRBJ1-5 | 15 | NA | TRBV6-5 | NA | TGTGCCAGCAGTTACTCCCACAGTCAAAATCAGCCCCAGCATTTT | CASSYSHSQNQPQHF
TRBJ2-7 | 13 | NA | TRBV11-1 | TRBD2 | TGTGCCAGCAGCCCGGGACTAGCGATGGAGCAGTACTTC | CASSPGLAMEQYF
TRBJ1-5 | 14 | NA | TRBV10-3 | TRBD1 | TGTGCCACGGGGGACAGGGGCGGCAATCAGCCCCAGCATTTT | CATGDRGGNQPQHF
TRBJ2-2 | 15 | NA | TRBV19 | TRBD1 | TGTGCCAGTAGTAACCGGGACAGGGGCACCGGGGAGCTGTTTTTT | CASSNRDRGTGELFF
TRBJ2-5 | 13 | NA | TRBV10-1 | NA | TGCGCCAGCAGCGGCGGACTACGGGAGACCCAGTACTTC | CASSGGLRETQYF
TRBJ1-1 | 15 | NA | TRBV5-1 | TRBD1 | TGCGCCAGCAGCTTTAACAGGGGGAGTAGGACTGAAGCTTTCTTT | CASSFNRGSRTEAFF
TRBJ2-7 | 14 | once | TRBV4-3 | NA | TGCGCCAGCAGCCCTGGGGCTGCCCCTTACGAGCAGTACTTC | CASSPGAAPYEQYF
TRBJ2-3 | 14 | NA | TRBV29-1 | TRBD1 | TGCAGCGTGGGGGACAGGGCCAGCACAGATACGCAGTATTTT | CSVGDRASTDTQYF
TRBJ2-7 | 15 | once | TRBV18 | NA | TGTGCCAGCTCACCGTCGCCCCGCGGAGCCTACGAGCAGTACTTC | CASSPSPRGAYEQYF
TRBJ2-2 | 15 | NA | TRBV19 | NA | TGTGCCAGTAGTATAGCCCTAGCGAACACCGGGGAGCTGTTTTTT | CASSIALANTGELFF
TRBJ1-2 | 13 | NA | TRBV10-3 | NA | TGTGCCATCAGCCACGAAATGAGGGATGGCTACACCTTC | CAISHEMRDGYTF
TRBJ1-1 | 13 | NA | TRBV5-6 | NA | TGTGCCAGCACCTTAACAGGGAACACTGAAGCTTTCTTT | CASTLTGNTEAFF
TRBJ1-1 | 15 | NA | TRBV28 | NA | TGTGCCAGCAGTTTCGGGCCGGCGGGGAACACTGAAGCTTTCTTT | CASSFGPAGNTEAFF
TRBJ2-1 | 14 | NA | TRBV10-1 | TRBD2 | TGCGCCAGCGCCATGGGGGGGTCGTACAATGAGCAGTTCTTC | CASAMGGSYNEQFF
TRBJ2-3 | 18 | NA | TRBV7-9 | TRBD2 | TGTGCCAGCAGCTTTAGTGCGGGAGTGTTCCTCGTCCCAGATACGCAGTATTTT | CASSFSAGVFLVPDTQYF
TRBJ1-3 | 13 | NA | TRBV7-6 | NA | TGTGCCAGCAGCGCCCGACTTGGAAACACCATATATTTT | CASSARLGNTIYF
TRBJ2-7 | 13 | NA | TRBV7-6 | NA | TGTGCCAGTGCGTGGCGGGTGGGGTACGAGCAGTACTTC | CASAWRVGYEQYF
TRBJ1-5 | 16 | NA | TRBV7-9 | NA | TGTGCCAGCAGCCCCGGACTGGGCAATAGCAATCAGCCCCAGCATTTT | CASSPGLGNSNQPQHF
TRBJ1-6 | 17 | once | TRBV14 | NA | TGTGCCAGCAGCCAATCGAGGGATTCCTCCTATAATTCACCCCTCCACTTT | CASSQSRDSSYNSPLHF
TRBJ2-6 | 18 | NA | TRBV7-3 | NA | TGTGCCAGCAGCTTTGAGGGCAGGGGCATTTCTGGGGCCAACGTCCTGACTTTC | CASSFEGRGISGANVLTF
TRBJ2-1 | 16 | NA | TRBV10-3 | TRBD2 | TGTGCCATCAGTGAGTATGCCGGGACTAGGGGCCCTGAGCAGTTCTTC | CAISEYAGTRGPEQFF
TRBJ2-2 | 18 | NA | TRBV7-9 | TRBD1 | TGTGCCAGCAGCTTAGAACGCCTGGACAGGCTGAACACCGGGGAGCTGTTTTTT | CASSLERLDRLNTGELFF
TRBJ2-5 | 11 | NA | TRBV6-6 | NA | TGTGCCAGCAGTTCCTTTGAGACCCAGTACTTC | CASSSFETQYF
TRBJ2-2 | 15 | NA | TRBV7-7 | NA | TGTGCCAGTAGCTTAGTCAGGGATGGAACCGGGGAGCTGTTTTTT | CASSLVRDGTGELFF
TRBJ2-3 | 14 | NA | TRBV7-6 | NA | TGTGCCAGCAGCTCGATGGGGCCCACAGATACGCAGTATTTT | CASSSMGPTDTQYF
TRBJ2-7 | 14 | once | TRBV6-1 | TRBD1 | TGTGCCAGCAGTGATTTGCCCGACAGGGGCGAGCAGTACTTC | CASSDLPDRGEQYF
TRBJ2-7 | 13 | few | TRBV6-1 | NA | TGTGCCAGCAGGCGTCGCGCGGGTTACGAGCAGTACTTC | CASRRRAGYEQYF
TRBJ1-1 | 14 | NA | TRBV19 | TRBD1 | TGTGCCAGTAGTAAAAACAGGGGAAGTACTGAAGCTTTCTTT | CASSKNRGSTEAFF
TRBJ1-6 | 15 | NA | TRBV6-1 | TRBD1 | TGTGCCAGCAGTGTCGGGACAGGGATCGGTTCACCCCTCCACTTT | CASSVGTGIGSPLHF
TRBJ2-3 | 13 | NA | TRBV19 | NA | TGTGCCAGTAGCGCCCAGTCTGGAGATACGCAGTATTTT | CASSAQSGDTQYF
TRBJ2-3 | 17 | NA | TRBV9 | NA | TGTGCCAGCAGCGTAGGGGTGGGGCTACCCAGCACAGATACGCAGTATTTT | CASSVGVGLPSTDTQYF
TRBJ2-3 | 15 | NA | TRBV5-4 | TRBD2 | TGTGCCAGCAGCTTGCAATTAGCGGGAGGAGATACGCAGTATTTT | CASSLQLAGGDTQYF
TRBJ2-1 | 15 | NA | TRBV9 | NA | TGTGCCAGCAGCGTAGTTTCAGGGGCCTACAATGAGCAGTTCTTC | CASSVVSGAYNEQFF
TRBJ2-6 | 16 | NA | TRBV6-6 | NA | TGTGCCAGCCTCGTAATAGGGAGCTCTGGGGCCAACGTCCTGACTTTC | CASLVIGSSGANVLTF
TRBJ1-1 | 14 | NA | TRBV5-1 | TRBD1 | TGCGCCAGCAGCTACCAGGGGGAGAACACTGAAGCTTTCTTT | CASSYQGENTEAFF
TRBJ2-5 | 14 | once | TRBV19 | NA | TGTGCCAGTAGTATACGTGGGGGGGCAGAGACCCAGTACTTC | CASSIRGGAETQYF
TRBJ1-4 | 14 | once | TRBV4-2 | NA | TGTGCCAGCAGGCCGGGGAGGACTAATGAAAAACTGTTTTTT | CASRPGRTNEKLFF
TRBJ2-7 | 14 | NA | TRBV5-1 | TRBD1 | TGCGCCAGCAGCCCCGGGACAGACGACTACGAGCAGTACTTC | CASSPGTDDYEQYF
TRBJ2-7 | 15 | once | TRBV19 | TRBD2 | TGTGCCAGTAGTCTAGCGGGGGGAAGTTCCTACGAGCAGTACTTC | CASSLAGGSSYEQYF
TRBJ2-1 | 12 | NA | TRBV7-8 | NA | TGTGCCAGCAGCCCCTCGTTTCATGAGCAGTTCTTC | CASSPSFHEQFF
TRBJ2-5 | 18 | NA | TRBV11-1 | TRBD2 | TGTGCCAGCAGCTCTTCTAAGACTAGCGGGGGGCCACAAGAGACCCAGTACTTC | CASSSSKTSGGPQETQYF
TRBJ2-2 | 15 | NA | TRBV4-2 | TRBD1 | TGTGCCAGCAGCCCAGGACAGGGGAGGGTCGGGGAGCTGTTTTTT | CASSPGQGRVGELFF
TRBJ2-3 | 13 | NA | TRBV5-1 | NA | TGCGCCAGCCGGGTAGACAGCACAGATACGCAGTATTTT | CASRVDSTDTQYF
TRBJ2-1 | 13 | few | TRBV4-3 | TRBD2 | TGCGCCAGCAGCCAAGATCGGGGGGTAGAGCAGTTCTTC | CASSQDRGVEQFF
TRBJ2-7 | 13 | once | TRBV7-6 | NA | TGTGCCAGCAGCCTCGGCAGGGACTACGAGCAGTACTTC | CASSLGRDYEQYF
TRBJ2-1 | 13 | NA | TRBV12-5 | TRBD2 | TGTGCTAGTGGTTTGGAGGCGGGAGGTGAGCAGTTCTTC | CASGLEAGGEQFF
TRBJ2-1 | 13 | NA | TRBV10-3 | NA | TGTGCCATCACCCCCGAGGCCAACAATGAGCAGTTCTTC | CAITPEANNEQFF
TRBJ2-1 | 15 | few | TRBV27 | NA | TGTGCCAGCAGTTTAATAGGGACTCCATACAATGAGCAGTTCTTC | CASSLIGTPYNEQFF
TRBJ1-2 | 14 | NA | TRBV5-1 | TRBD1 | TGCGCCAGCAGCACGGGACAGACTAACTATGGCTACACCTTC | CASSTGQTNYGYTF
TRBJ2-3 | 11 | NA | TRBV2 | NA | TGTGCCAGCAGTGAACCCCGTACGCAGTATTTT | CASSEPRTQYF
TRBJ2-5 | 16 | NA | TRBV13 | TRBD1 | TGTGCCAGCAGCTTAAGGGGGCTGTGGTACCAAGAGACCCAGTACTTC | CASSLRGLWYQETQYF